This T cell receptor (beta chain) was identified during a study of T cell responses to AZD1222 COVID-19 vaccine. Libraries were prepared by immunoSEQ multiplex PCR; TCRdb keeps only in-frame clonotypes and omits some of them. The table has 200,000 to 250,000 clones, approximately 94% seen once; the top ten hold over 1.5%. Comment on this clone: Its antigen is still unknown.

The ends were cut back, 5 bases at V and 3 bases at J, with 11 bases in the middle. This CDR3 has 13 residues. Germline V gene data show CDR1 as LNHDA and CDR2 as SQIVND (reference sequence). Whole-study results and caveats: Samples come after the peak T cell response, not at day 14. The donor cohort was predominantly white British with a female majority, and clonal diversity may have been underestimated.

This specimen was peripheral blood, taken 28 days after the second dose of the MenACWY control vaccine. The rearrangement joins TRBV19 to TRBJ2-7, with D perhaps matching TRBD1 (7 bases). The source of this sequence is an adult who received the MenACWY meningococcal vaccine as a control. Written as DNA, the CDR3 is TGTGCCAGTAGTGCGGGGACAGACTACGAGCAGTACTTC. Its translation is CASSAGTDYEQYF.